These T cell receptor beta chains were read from a single sample in a study of blood T cell repertoires in COVID-19. Profiling relied on immunoSEQ multiplex PCR, and the TCRdb table lists in-frame clones only, not all of them. The sample has 150,000 to 200,000 clones, roughly 80% seen once; the top ten hold around 13%. The sample was peripheral blood. The source of these receptors is a woman in her sixties or seventies with COVID-19, enrolled during active disease. CDR3s include the opening cysteine and the closing phenylalanine or tryptophan. The D gene is left open where the match is weak.

D gene: NA; V gene: TRBV5-6; CDR3 protein: CASSLRGGDYGYTF
D gene: TRBD1; V gene: TRBV28; CDR3 protein: CASRPQGLGAFF
D gene: TRBD1; V gene: TRBV3-1/TRBV3-2; CDR3 protein: CASSHLEGTVTANYGYTF
D gene: TRBD1; V gene: TRBV29-1; CDR3 protein: CSVSPPSSAGGVGRTEAFF
D gene: NA; V gene: TRBV11-2; CDR3 protein: CASSFSRSGANVLTF
D gene: NA; V gene: TRBV5-1; CDR3 protein: CASSLDGGLRGNTIYF
D gene: NA; V gene: TRBV4-1; CDR3 protein: CASSQDEVTGTEAFF
D gene: NA; V gene: TRBV4-1; CDR3 protein: CASSQEGVGGGSYIQYF
D gene: TRBD1; V gene: TRBV5-8; CDR3 protein: CASSRSDGQGWSPLHF
D gene: TRBD2; V gene: TRBV7-2; CDR3 protein: CASSQAGGRGNEQFF
D gene: NA; V gene: TRBV7-2; CDR3 protein: CASSFPRGEQYF
D gene: TRBD1; V gene: TRBV6-6; CDR3 protein: CASKLETGESSQPQHF
D gene: NA; V gene: TRBV5-6; CDR3 protein: CASSLSGATYGYTF
D gene: NA; V gene: TRBV27; CDR3 protein: CASTTQGNTDTQYF
D gene: TRBD1; V gene: TRBV10-2; CDR3 protein: CASSPNRGRAENTEAFF
D gene: TRBD1; V gene: TRBV7-2; CDR3 protein: CASSTRSGTGVSSPLHF
D gene: NA; V gene: TRBV5-1; CDR3 protein: CASSPDMNTEAFF
D gene: NA; V gene: TRBV5-6; CDR3 protein: CASTPPGGLGSGYTF
D gene: NA; V gene: TRBV27; CDR3 protein: CASSLGGYNEQFF
D gene: NA; V gene: TRBV18; CDR3 protein: CASSPPAGRYGYTF
D gene: TRBD1; V gene: TRBV6-5; CDR3 protein: CASKPPGQGDYGYTF
D gene: TRBD2; V gene: TRBV7-6; CDR3 protein: CASSLGGRANTGELFF
D gene: NA; V gene: TRBV11-2; CDR3 protein: CASSSFRDQPQHF
D gene: NA; V gene: TRBV29-1; CDR3 protein: CSVDWGGRTEAFF
D gene: NA; V gene: TRBV6-2/TRBV6-3; CDR3 protein: CASSYSSRVSNQPQHF
D gene: NA; V gene: TRBV5-1; CDR3 protein: CASSSGQEVNGYTF
D gene: TRBD2; V gene: TRBV20-1; CDR3 protein: CSASGGGQRTSTDTQYF
D gene: NA; V gene: TRBV19; CDR3 protein: CASRYSGEFYAGELFF
D gene: TRBD1; V gene: TRBV30; CDR3 protein: CAWKRTGAGYGYTF
D gene: TRBD1; V gene: TRBV4-2; CDR3 protein: CASSQDLVRGQRGYTF
D gene: TRBD1; V gene: TRBV2; CDR3 protein: CASRALTGGGDGYTF
D gene: TRBD1; V gene: TRBV5-1; CDR3 protein: CASSLGQGIGYTF
D gene: NA; V gene: TRBV6-1; CDR3 protein: CASSDGGLGTEAFF
D gene: NA; V gene: TRBV5-8; CDR3 protein: CASRLGDTRKTDTQYF
D gene: NA; V gene: TRBV6-5; CDR3 protein: CASSYSRGSSDTQYF
D gene: TRBD1; V gene: TRBV28; CDR3 protein: CASSEDMGQGFYGYTF
D gene: NA; V gene: TRBV7-8; CDR3 protein: CASSWRGTSYNEQFF